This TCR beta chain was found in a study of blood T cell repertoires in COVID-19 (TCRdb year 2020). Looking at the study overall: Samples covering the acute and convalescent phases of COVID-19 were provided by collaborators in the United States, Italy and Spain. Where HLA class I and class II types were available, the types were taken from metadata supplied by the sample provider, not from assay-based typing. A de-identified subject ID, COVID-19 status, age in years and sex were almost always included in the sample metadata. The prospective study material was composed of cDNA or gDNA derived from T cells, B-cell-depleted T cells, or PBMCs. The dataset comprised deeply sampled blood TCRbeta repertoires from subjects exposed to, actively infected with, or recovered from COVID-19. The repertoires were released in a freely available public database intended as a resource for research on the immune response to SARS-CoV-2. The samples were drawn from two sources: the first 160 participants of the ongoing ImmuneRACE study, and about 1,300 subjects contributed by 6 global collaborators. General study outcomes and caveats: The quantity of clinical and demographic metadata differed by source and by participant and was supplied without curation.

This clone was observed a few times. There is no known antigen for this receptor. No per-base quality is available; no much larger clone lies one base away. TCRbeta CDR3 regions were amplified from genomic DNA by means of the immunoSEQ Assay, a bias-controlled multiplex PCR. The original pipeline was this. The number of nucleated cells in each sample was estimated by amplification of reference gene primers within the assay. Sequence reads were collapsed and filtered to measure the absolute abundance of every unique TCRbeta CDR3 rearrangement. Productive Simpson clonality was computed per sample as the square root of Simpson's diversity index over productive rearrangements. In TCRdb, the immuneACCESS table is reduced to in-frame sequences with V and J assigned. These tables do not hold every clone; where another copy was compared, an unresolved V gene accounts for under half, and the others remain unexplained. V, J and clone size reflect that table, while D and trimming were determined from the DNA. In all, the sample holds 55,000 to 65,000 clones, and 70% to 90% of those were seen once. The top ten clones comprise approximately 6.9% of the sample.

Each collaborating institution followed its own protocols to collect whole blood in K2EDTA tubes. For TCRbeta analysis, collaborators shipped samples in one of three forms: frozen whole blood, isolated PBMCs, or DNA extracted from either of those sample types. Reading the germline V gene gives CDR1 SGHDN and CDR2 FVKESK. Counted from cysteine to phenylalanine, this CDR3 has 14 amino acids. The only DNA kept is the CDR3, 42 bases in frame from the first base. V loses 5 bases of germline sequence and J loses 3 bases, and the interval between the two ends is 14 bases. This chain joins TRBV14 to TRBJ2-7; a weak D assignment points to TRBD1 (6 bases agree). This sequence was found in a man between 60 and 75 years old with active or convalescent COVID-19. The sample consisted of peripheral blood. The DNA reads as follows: TGTGCCAGCAGCAAGGGGACACAGAGCTACGAGCAGTACTTC. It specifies CASSKGTQSYEQYF. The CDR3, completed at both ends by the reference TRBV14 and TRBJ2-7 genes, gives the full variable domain EAGVTQFPSHSVIEKGQTVTLRCDPISGHDNLYWYRRVMGKEIKFLLHFVKESKQDESGMPNNRFLAERTGGTYSTLKVQPAELEDSGVYFCASSKGTQSYEQYFGPGTRLTVT.